The 27 T cell receptor beta chains below come from one sample, sequenced in a study of T-cell reconstitution after alpha-beta-depleted transplantation in children. TCRbeta library construction was performed incorporating unique molecular identifiers. TCRdb called the PCR reads again in MiXCR, with one record for every CDR3 protein. This table has roughly 70,000 distinct CDR3 sequences, roughly 4.9% appearing once. The sequencing here drew on PBMCs, mostly from graft donor cells, taken 180 days after TCRalphabeta/CD19-depleted stem cell transplant. These receptors all stem from a boy less than two years old who had a stem cell transplant for acute myeloid leukemia, so the T cells may come from the graft donor.

This clonotype was observed at least ten times. The V call is TRBV20-1, the J call TRBJ2-1; TRBD2 is a possible D gene (7 bases). Germline lookup yields CDR1 DFQATT and CDR2 SNEGSKA (reference sequence). The germline V and J ends were trimmed by 1 base and 6 bases, with 13 bases remaining between them. This CDR3 has 14 amino acids. The DNA for the CDR3 is TGCAGTGCTAGAGGAGGGGGGAGGGGCAATGAGCAGTTCTTC. It yields the protein CSARGGGRGNEQFF.

This clonotype was counted between two and nine times. At one end, the junction sequence differs from germline, possibly due to a read error. The V gene is TRBV3-1, the J gene TRBJ2-5; the D gene is possibly TRBD1 (6 bases). Germline CDR1 LGHDT, CDR2 YNNKEL (reference sequence). This CDR3 region has 19 residues. The CDR3 region is CASSKEGRGTGMERETQYF. CDR3 in DNA: TGTGCCAGCAGCAAAGAGGGGAGAGGTACAGGGATGGAACGAGAGACCCAGTACTTC.

This clonotype came up many times. The V gene is TRBV5-1, the J gene TRBJ2-7; 8 nucleotides match TRBD2. This CDR3 comprises 15 residues. With 4 bases clipped from V and 1 base from J, the junction kept 7 bases outside the gene matches. The germline V gene encodes CDR1 SGHRS and CDR2 YFSETQ. The CDR3: CASSEGLAGSYEQYV. CDR3 in DNA: TGCGCCAGCAGCGAAGGACTAGCCGGGTCCTACGAGCAGTACGTC.

This clonotype was recorded many times. The CDR3 coding sequence is TGTGCCAGCAGCCTTGGGCGTTATAGCAATCAGCCCCAGCATTTT. Its translation: CASSLGRYSNQPQHF. The rearrangement joins TRBV5-5 to TRBJ1-5, with D unresolved. Trimming removed 4 bases from V and 0 bases from J, with 11 bases in between. The CDR3 spans 15 residues. The germline CDR1 and CDR2 sequences are SGHKS and YYEKEE (reference sequence).

J is TRBJ1-1 and V is TRBV12-3 or TRBV12-4; D remains unclear. CDR3 length equals 13 residues. Trimming removed 3 bases from V and 7 bases from J, with 12 bases in between. The CDR3 loop reads CASSFSTTGEAFF. Here the CDR3 DNA reads TGTGCCAGCAGTTTTTCGACCACCGGTGAAGCTTTCTTT.

The chain combines TRBV12-3 or TRBV12-4 with TRBJ1-5, with D maybe TRBD1 (6 bases). CDR3 length equals 15 residues. With 5 bases removed from V and 7 bases from J, the gap between germline ends came to 18 bases. DNA of the CDR3: TGTGCCAGCAGTCCCCGGACAGCCTCTAACCAGCCCCAGCATTTT. Amino acid sequence: CASSPRTASNQPQHF.

This clonotype was counted ten times or more. The chain joins TRBV6-2 or TRBV6-3 to TRBJ2-5; possible D gene TRBD1, 5 bases. The germline V gene has CDR1 MNHEY and CDR2 SVGEGT. Trimming stripped 0 bases from V and 5 bases from J, with 16 bases between. CDR3 length: 16 residues. The CDR3 is CASSYSNGLWGETQYF. DNA of the CDR3: TGTGCCAGCAGTTACTCGAACGGGTTATGGGGCGAGACCCAGTACTTC.

In its sample, this clonotype was seen many times. The chain joins TRBV12-3 or TRBV12-4 to TRBJ2-1, with unresolved D. Deletions cut 5 bases from V and 14 bases from J, with 13 bases between. This CDR3 contains 11 residues. As DNA, the CDR3 is TGTGCCAGCAGTGTCGGGCCCCTAAAGTTCTTC. Translating it yields CASSVGPLKFF.

This clonotype was found many times. The chain uses TRBV29-1 and TRBJ2-3; 8 bases map to TRBD2. From germline, CDR1 is SQVTM and CDR2 ANQGSEA. V was pared by 4 bases and J by 4 bases, with 4 bases of the junction left unmatched. The CDR3 has 13 residues. The CDR3 nucleotides are TGCAGCGTTGCCCGGGGGGGAGCAGATACGCAGTATTTT. It yields the protein CSVARGGADTQYF.

This clonotype was picked up a small number of times. The junction departs from germline at one end; a sequencing error may be responsible. This chain uses TRBV2 with TRBJ2-1; 7 bases are shared with TRBD2. The germline gives CDR1 SNHLY, CDR2 FYNNEI. CDR3 length equals 11 residues. Written as DNA, the CDR3 is TGTGCCAGCAGTCCAGGACTAGTCCCCCATTTC. Protein: CASSPGLVPHF.

This clonotype was recorded many times. This chain joins TRBV5-5 and TRBJ1-1; unclear D gene. Trimming took off 3 bases at V and 6 bases at J, with 9 bases between the two ends. Germline V gene lookup returns CDR1 SGHKS and CDR2 YYEKEE (reference sequence). The CDR3 totals 12 residues. Here the CDR3 DNA reads TGTGCCAGCAGCTCATTCGAAGCTGAAGCTTTCTTT. It specifies CASSSFEAEAFF.

This clonotype was counted ten times or more. The V call is TRBV5-6, the J call TRBJ2-1; tentatively, D is TRBD1 or TRBD2 (5 bases each). V was clipped by 4 bases and J by 2 bases, with 13 bases between them. Looked up from germline, CDR1 is SGHDT and CDR2 is YYEEEE. This CDR3 region has 15 residues. CDR3 residues: CASSTGTSPYNEQFF. For the CDR3, the DNA is TGTGCCAGCAGCACCGGGACGTCGCCCTACAATGAGCAGTTCTTC.

This clonotype was counted many times. J is TRBJ1-1 and V is TRBV18; a possible D gene is TRBD1 (6 bases). Trimming took 2 bases from V and 0 from J, leaving 13 bases between them. Germline V lookup: CDR1 KGHSH, CDR2 LQKENI. This CDR3 contains 16 residues. CDR3 residues: CASSPVTGIMNTEAFF. In DNA form, the CDR3 reads TGTGCCAGCTCACCAGTAACAGGGATCATGAACACTGAAGCTTTCTTT.

This clonotype was seen repeatedly, ten times or more. The chain links TRBV5-1 to TRBJ2-5; 11 bases match TRBD2. Germline loops: CDR1 SGHRS, CDR2 YFSETQ. With V trimmed by 4 bases and J by 4 bases, 12 bases remained unmatched. The CDR3 is made up of 17 amino acids. For the CDR3, the DNA is TGCGCCAGCAGCCTAAGACCTTTGACTAGCGGGGCAGAGACCCAGTACTTC. The encoded protein is CASSLRPLTSGAETQYF.

This clonotype was counted many times. The genes are TRBV3-1 and TRBJ2-7; 8 bases are a match to TRBD1. This CDR3 contains 16 residues. Germline CDR1 reads LGHDT; CDR2 reads YNNKEL (reference sequence). The trim removed 4 bases at V and 4 bases at J, leaving 12 bases unmatched. For the CDR3, the DNA is TGTGCCAGCAGCCTGACAGGGGCTTTTAAACAATACGAGCAGTACTTC. The encoded protein is CASSLTGAFKQYEQYF.

There are many counts of this clonotype. V usage is TRBV20-1 and J usage is TRBJ2-7; TRBD1 matches 8 bases. The CDR3 has 12 amino acids. V trimming: 5 bases; J trimming: 3 bases; junction bases outside the gene matches: 3. CDR1 is DFQATT, CDR2 SNEGSKA, per germline (reference sequence). The CDR3 here is CSAWDRLYEQYV. In nucleotides, the CDR3 is TGCAGTGCTTGGGACAGGCTCTACGAGCAGTACGTC.

The sample holds many counts of this clonotype. This chain links TRBV24-1 with TRBJ1-4; a weak D match, TRBD1 (5 bases). Germline V gives CDR1 KGHDR, CDR2 SFDVKD. V was pared by 6 bases and J by 6 bases, with 16 bases between. This CDR3 spans 15 amino acids. This CDR3 reads CATSKGGRGDEKLFF. The CDR3 DNA is TGTGCCACCAGTAAGGGAGGGAGAGGGGATGAAAAACTGTTTTTT.

In this sample, this clonotype turned up many times. The CDR3 DNA reads TGTGCCAGCAGAAAGACAGGGAGCTCCTACGAGCAGTACTTC. This translates into CASRKTGSSYEQYF. The chain recombines TRBV5-6 with TRBJ2-7; 7 bases agree with TRBD1. This CDR3 has 14 amino acids. V lost 5 bases to trimming and J lost 0 bases; unmatched junction nucleotides: 5. The germline gives CDR1 SGHDT, CDR2 YYEEEE.

This clonotype was seen ten or more times. This chain links TRBV20-1 with TRBJ2-1, with D uncertain. The V gene's germline CDR1 is DFQATT and CDR2 SNEGSKA (reference sequence). The length of the CDR3 is 15 residues. Between the trimmed V and J ends, which lost 3 bases and 0 bases, there was a span of 12 bases. The CDR3 reads CSARSLLSSYNEQFF. CDR3 nucleotide sequence: TGCAGTGCTAGGTCGCTCCTGAGCTCCTACAATGAGCAGTTCTTC.

This clonotype was observed many times. The chain recombines TRBV16 with TRBJ2-3; 9 bases map to TRBD1. CDR1 and CDR2 from the germline V gene are KGHSY and FQNENV. This CDR3 is 14 amino acids long. The V and J ends lost 6 bases and 3 bases, in that order; junction bases with no gene match: 4. CDR3 DNA: TGTGCCAGCAGTCAACAGGGGGCTACAGATACGCAGTATTTT. This sequence encodes CASSQQGATDTQYF.

This clonotype was recorded a few times. Mismatch with germline at one junction end may stem from a read error. The genes are TRBV12-3 or TRBV12-4 and TRBJ2-6, with TRBD2 identical over 12 bases. The CDR3 totals 19 residues. CDR3 amino acids: CACSLGPSGGATGANVLTF. The CDR3 bases are TGTGCCTGCAGTTTAGGGCCTAGCGGGGGGGCCACTGGGGCCAACGTCCTGACTTTC.

This clonotype was seen at least ten times. This sequence joins TRBV11-2 and TRBJ1-5; D remains ambiguous. Per the germline V gene, CDR1 is SGHAT and CDR2 is FQNNGV. Trimming took off 5 bases at V and 9 bases at J, with 11 bases between the two ends. The CDR3 spans 12 residues. The CDR3 region is CASSHEWGPQHF. The CDR3 coding sequence is TGTGCCAGCAGCCATGAATGGGGGCCCCAGCATTTT.

This clonotype was detected ten times or more. The gene calls are TRBV5-1 and TRBJ2-7; 7 positions agree with TRBD2. Germline lookup yields CDR1 SGHRS and CDR2 YFSETQ. There are 14 residues in the CDR3. With V trimmed by 4 bases and J by 5 bases, 9 bases remained unmatched. The CDR3 coding sequence is TGCGCCAGCAGCGTCGGGACTACCTCACACGAGCAGTACTTC. Its translation is CASSVGTTSHEQYF.

The table lists this clonotype with many counts. This chain links TRBV3-1 with TRBJ1-1; D gene ambiguous. Trimming took 1 base from V and 0 from J, leaving 6 bases between them. The CDR3 covers 14 residues. Germline values: CDR1 LGHDT, CDR2 YNNKEL (reference sequence). CDR3 region: CASSQALMNTEAFF. The CDR3 DNA follows: TGTGCCAGCAGCCAAGCACTGATGAACACTGAAGCTTTCTTT.

This clonotype occurred many times. V and J are TRBV7-3 and TRBJ1-2; D remains ambiguous. Germline V gene lookup returns CDR1 SGHTA and CDR2 FQGTGA. V was trimmed by 4 bases and J by 7 bases, leaving 19 bases between them. CDR3 length equals 15 residues. The CDR3 loop is CASSSGPFKTGGYTF. The CDR3 nucleotides read TGTGCCAGCAGCTCGGGCCCCTTCAAGACCGGTGGCTACACCTTC.

This clonotype was recorded at least ten times. The chain carries TRBV6-5 and TRBJ1-4; D gene ambiguous. V lost 0 bases to trimming and J lost 2 bases, with 4 bases between them. The CDR3 has 14 residues. Germline V lookup: CDR1 MNHEY, CDR2 SVGAGI. This CDR3 reads CASSYSPTNEKLFF. CDR3 sequence (DNA): TGTGCCAGCAGTTACTCCCCGACTAATGAAAAACTGTTTTTT.

This clonotype was counted ten times or more. The CDR3 nucleotides are TGTGCCAGCAGCAGCGGACCGACAGTGGGGACCCAGTACTTC. Protein: CASSSGPTVGTQYF. The chain joins TRBV5-5 to TRBJ2-5, with D possibly called TRBD1 or TRBD2 (5 bases each). V lost 4 bases to trimming and J lost 7 bases, with 17 bases between them. Germline V gives CDR1 SGHKS, CDR2 YYEKEE (reference sequence). This CDR3 is built from 14 residues.